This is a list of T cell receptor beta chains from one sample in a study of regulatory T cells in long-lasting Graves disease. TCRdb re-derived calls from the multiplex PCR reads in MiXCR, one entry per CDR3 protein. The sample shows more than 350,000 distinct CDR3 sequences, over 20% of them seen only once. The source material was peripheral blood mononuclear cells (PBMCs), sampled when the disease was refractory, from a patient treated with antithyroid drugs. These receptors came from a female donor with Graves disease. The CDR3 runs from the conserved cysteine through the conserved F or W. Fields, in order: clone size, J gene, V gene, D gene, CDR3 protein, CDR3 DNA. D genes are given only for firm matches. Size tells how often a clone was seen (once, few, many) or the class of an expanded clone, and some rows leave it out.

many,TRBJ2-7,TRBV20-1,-,CSASWVAAGEQYF,TGCAGTGCTAGCTGGGTAGCGGCCGGGGAGCAGTACTTC
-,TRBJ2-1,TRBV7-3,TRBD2,CASSVAGGPGEQFF,TGTGCCAGCAGCGTAGCGGGAGGGCCAGGTGAGCAGTTCTTC
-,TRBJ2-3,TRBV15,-,CATSRGGTVDTQYF,TGTGCCACCAGCAGGGGAGGGACAGTCGATACGCAGTATTTT
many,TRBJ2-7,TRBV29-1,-,CSVALGNEQYF,TGCAGCGTTGCACTGGGGAACGAGCAGTACTTC
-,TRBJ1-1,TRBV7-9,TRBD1,CASSATGGTTEAFF,TGTGCCAGCAGCGCTACAGGGGGCACCACTGAAGCTTTCTTT
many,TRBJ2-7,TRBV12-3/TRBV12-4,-,CASSLAASVSYEQYF,TGTGCCAGCAGTTTAGCGGCTAGCGTTTCCTACGAGCAGTACTTC
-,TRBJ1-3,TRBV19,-,CASSIRANSGNTIYF,TGTGCCAGTAGTATTCGGGCAAACTCTGGAAACACCATATATTTT
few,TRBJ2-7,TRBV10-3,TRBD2,CATQTYSGRLLAEQYF,TGTGCCACGCAGACATATAGCGGGAGGCTCCTAGCCGAGCAGTACTTC
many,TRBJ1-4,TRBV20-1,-,CSAEGQDNEKLFF,TGCAGTGCCGAGGGGCAGGATAATGAAAAACTGTTTTTT
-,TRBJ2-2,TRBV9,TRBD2,CASSVGLAGAPGELFF,TGTGCCAGCAGCGTAGGGCTAGCGGGAGCTCCCGGGGAGCTGTTTTTT
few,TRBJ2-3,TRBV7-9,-,CASSRNVGLTDTQYF,TGTGCCAGCAGCAGGAACGTCGGCCTCACAGATACGCAGTATTTT
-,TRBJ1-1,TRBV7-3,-,CASSLLGGKNTEAFF,TGTGCCAGCAGCTTACTTGGGGGAAAAAACACTGAAGCTTTCTTT
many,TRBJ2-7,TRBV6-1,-,CASFWEEAYEQYF,TGTGCCAGCTTCTGGGAAGAGGCCTACGAGCAGTACTTC
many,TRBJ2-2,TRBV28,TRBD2,CASSFWVSGITGELFF,TGTGCCAGCAGTTTCTGGGTTAGCGGGATAACCGGGGAGCTGTTTTTT
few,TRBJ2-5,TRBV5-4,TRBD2,CASSLPATSGAQETQYF,TGTGCCAGCAGCCTGCCGGCGACTAGCGGTGCCCAAGAGACCCAGTACTTC
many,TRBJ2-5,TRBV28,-,CASSPLTLQETQYF,TGTGCCAGCTCACCTCTGACACTTCAAGAGACCCAGTACTTC
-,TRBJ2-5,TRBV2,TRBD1,CASSFRDREGETQYF,TGTGCCAGCAGCTTCCGGGACAGGGAGGGTGAGACCCAGTACTTC
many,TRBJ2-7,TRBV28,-,CASSLWGGPPSSYEQYF,TGTGCCAGCAGTTTATGGGGCGGGCCTCCGAGCTCCTACGAGCAGTACTTC
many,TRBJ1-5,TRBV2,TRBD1,CASGGQGSQPQHF,TGTGCCAGCGGTGGACAGGGGTCTCAGCCCCAGCATTTT
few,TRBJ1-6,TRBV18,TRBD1,CASSPPDRSSPPHF,TGTGCCAGCTCACCCCCGGACAGGAGTTCACCCCCCCACTTT
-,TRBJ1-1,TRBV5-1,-,CASSLDTRRNTEAFF,TGCGCCAGCAGCTTGGACACCCGGAGGAACACTGAAGCTTTCTTT
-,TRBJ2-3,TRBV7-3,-,CASSSGGAITDTQYF,TGTGCCAGCAGCTCAGGGGGGGCTATAACAGATACGCAGTATTTT
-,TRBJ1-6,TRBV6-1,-,CASSVTGKNSPLHF,TGTGCCAGCAGCGTCACAGGGAAAAATTCACCCCTCCACTTT
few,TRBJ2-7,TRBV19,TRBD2,CASSRSGKGLAGVGRQTYEQYF,TGTGCCAGTAGTAGGTCGGGAAAAGGACTAGCGGGAGTTGGACGTCAAACCTACGAGCAGTACTTC